This T cell receptor beta chain derives from a study of blood T cell repertoires in COVID-19. Study as a whole: The origin of the acute and convalescent COVID-19 samples was the United States, Italy and Spain.

Libraries were prepared by immunoSEQ multiplex PCR; TCRdb keeps only in-frame clonotypes and omits some of them. The sample includes over 250,000 clones, roughly 80% of them seen just once. V gave up 0 bases and J gave up 7 bases, with 9 bases separating them. Germline CDR1 reads GTSNPN; CDR2 reads SVGIG (reference sequence). CDR3 length: 12 amino acids. This clonotype was sampled from a man aged 40-55 years who had been exposed to COVID-19. Sequenced material: PBMCs or T cells enriched from blood (not recorded which). The chain carries TRBV30 and TRBJ1-1, with TRBD1 as a possible D gene (5 bases). The chain's CDR3 is CAWSVIRVEAFF. CDR3 nucleotides: TGTGCCTGGAGTGTCATCAGGGTTGAAGCTTTCTTT.